This T cell receptor beta chain was sequenced for a study of sequential checkpoint blockade in melanoma. Study at large: After both sequences, patients received maintenance nivolumab.

Generated by immunoSEQ multiplex PCR, the TCRdb table keeps only in-frame clones and is missing some. Of approximately 10,000 clones listed, about 81% were seen once; the top ten hold 11%. Germline V CDR1 and CDR2: MGHRA, YSYEKL. Trimming cost V 2 bases and J 0 bases; bases outside gene matches: 14. The CDR3 totals 20 residues. Sample treatment: randomized to nivolumab then ipilimumab (arm A) or the reverse (arm B). Sorted cells were live CD3+CD8+, lacking CD19 and CD56, from PBMCs. The rearrangement uses TRBV4-1 and TRBJ1-5; 9 bases line up with TRBD1. The sequencing used CD8+ T cells sorted from blood (inferred from file names), collected from a patient given nivolumab and ipilimumab in sequence. This receptor was taken from a human donor with melanoma. The CDR3 DNA is TGCGCCAGCAGCCAAAGACATGGCCGGGACAGGGAGTATAGCAATCAGCCCCAGCATTTT. It encodes CASSQRHGRDREYSNQPQHF.